This T cell receptor beta chain was captured by sequencing in a study of blood T cell repertoires in COVID-19. The CDR3 length is 17 residues. CDR1 is LNHDA, CDR2 SQIVND, per germline (reference sequence). With V trimmed by 3 bases and J by 6 bases, 13 bases remained unmatched. Cohort 3 recovery required two negative PCRs, clearance, or symptom resolution. Original analysis: It was from reference gene primer amplification that nucleated cell counts were estimated. Assay used: immunoSEQ multiplex PCR; TCRdb lists only in-frame clones, some missing. V and J calls plus clone size are reproduced from that table; the DNA served to infer D and trimming. This sample has about 470,000 clones, with about nine tenths found just once.

This receptor was obtained from a young woman who had recovered from COVID-19. This chain connects TRBV19 to TRBJ1-5; 8 nucleotides agree with TRBD1. The sequencing input was PBMCs or T cells enriched from blood (not recorded which). In nucleotides, the CDR3 is TGTGCCAGTAGTATTATGTCAGGGGGCTTTGGAGGTCAGCCCCAGCATTTT. Residues: CASSIMSGGFGGQPQHF. The full variable domain, in which reference TRBV19 and TRBJ1-5 provide the parts outside the CDR3, is DGGITQSPKYLFRKEGQNVTLSCEQNLNHDAMYWYRQDPGQGLRLIYYSQIVNDFQKGDIAEGYSVSREKKESFPLTVTSAQKNPTAFYLCASSIMSGGFGGQPQHFGDGTRLSIL.